This T cell receptor beta chain came from a study of OX40 agonist ivuxolimab in advanced cancers. Repertoires were generated with immunoSEQ multiplex PCR, while TCRdb's copy carries only in-frame clones and drops some. The data show roughly 75,000 clones, with over 70% seen just once and about 0.73% held by the top ten. CDR3 length: 15 residues. V was clipped by 5 bases and J by 2 bases, with 16 bases between them. Germline CDR1 is SGHTA and CDR2 is FQGNSA. This clone has more than one count but fewer than ten. The chain uses TRBV7-2 and TRBJ2-7; the D gene is possibly TRBD2 (6 bases). This TCR was sampled from an adult with an advanced solid tumor such as melanoma, head and neck, liver or kidney cancer. The material sequenced was CD4+ or CD8+ T cells sorted from blood, taken in a trial of the OX40 agonist ivuxolimab. The CDR3 sequence: CASSAAGTAAYEQYF. The CDR3 bases are TGTGCCAGCAGCGCGGCCGGGACTGCTGCCTACGAGCAGTACTTC.